This record covers a single TCR beta chain. MiXCR, run by TCRdb on the 5' RACE reads, gives a single entry per CDR3 protein. The data show 62,000 or so distinct CDR3 sequences, with 22% seen just once and under 3.5% held by the top ten. The sequence was obtained from a female donor with breast cancer. The source material was memory CD4+ T cells sorted from a lymph node. As for subset: memory CD4+ T cells, CD4+CD45RO+CD25-.

The CDR3 is CASYLAPWGARGYTF. CDR3 nucleotides: TGTGCCAGCTATCTTGCGCCGTGGGGGGCGAGGGGCTACACCTTC. V is TRBV12-3 or TRBV12-4 and J is TRBJ1-2, with D tentatively TRBD1 (6 bases). Trimming left V 8 bases short and J 8 bases short, with 24 bases between. The CDR3 length is 15 residues.